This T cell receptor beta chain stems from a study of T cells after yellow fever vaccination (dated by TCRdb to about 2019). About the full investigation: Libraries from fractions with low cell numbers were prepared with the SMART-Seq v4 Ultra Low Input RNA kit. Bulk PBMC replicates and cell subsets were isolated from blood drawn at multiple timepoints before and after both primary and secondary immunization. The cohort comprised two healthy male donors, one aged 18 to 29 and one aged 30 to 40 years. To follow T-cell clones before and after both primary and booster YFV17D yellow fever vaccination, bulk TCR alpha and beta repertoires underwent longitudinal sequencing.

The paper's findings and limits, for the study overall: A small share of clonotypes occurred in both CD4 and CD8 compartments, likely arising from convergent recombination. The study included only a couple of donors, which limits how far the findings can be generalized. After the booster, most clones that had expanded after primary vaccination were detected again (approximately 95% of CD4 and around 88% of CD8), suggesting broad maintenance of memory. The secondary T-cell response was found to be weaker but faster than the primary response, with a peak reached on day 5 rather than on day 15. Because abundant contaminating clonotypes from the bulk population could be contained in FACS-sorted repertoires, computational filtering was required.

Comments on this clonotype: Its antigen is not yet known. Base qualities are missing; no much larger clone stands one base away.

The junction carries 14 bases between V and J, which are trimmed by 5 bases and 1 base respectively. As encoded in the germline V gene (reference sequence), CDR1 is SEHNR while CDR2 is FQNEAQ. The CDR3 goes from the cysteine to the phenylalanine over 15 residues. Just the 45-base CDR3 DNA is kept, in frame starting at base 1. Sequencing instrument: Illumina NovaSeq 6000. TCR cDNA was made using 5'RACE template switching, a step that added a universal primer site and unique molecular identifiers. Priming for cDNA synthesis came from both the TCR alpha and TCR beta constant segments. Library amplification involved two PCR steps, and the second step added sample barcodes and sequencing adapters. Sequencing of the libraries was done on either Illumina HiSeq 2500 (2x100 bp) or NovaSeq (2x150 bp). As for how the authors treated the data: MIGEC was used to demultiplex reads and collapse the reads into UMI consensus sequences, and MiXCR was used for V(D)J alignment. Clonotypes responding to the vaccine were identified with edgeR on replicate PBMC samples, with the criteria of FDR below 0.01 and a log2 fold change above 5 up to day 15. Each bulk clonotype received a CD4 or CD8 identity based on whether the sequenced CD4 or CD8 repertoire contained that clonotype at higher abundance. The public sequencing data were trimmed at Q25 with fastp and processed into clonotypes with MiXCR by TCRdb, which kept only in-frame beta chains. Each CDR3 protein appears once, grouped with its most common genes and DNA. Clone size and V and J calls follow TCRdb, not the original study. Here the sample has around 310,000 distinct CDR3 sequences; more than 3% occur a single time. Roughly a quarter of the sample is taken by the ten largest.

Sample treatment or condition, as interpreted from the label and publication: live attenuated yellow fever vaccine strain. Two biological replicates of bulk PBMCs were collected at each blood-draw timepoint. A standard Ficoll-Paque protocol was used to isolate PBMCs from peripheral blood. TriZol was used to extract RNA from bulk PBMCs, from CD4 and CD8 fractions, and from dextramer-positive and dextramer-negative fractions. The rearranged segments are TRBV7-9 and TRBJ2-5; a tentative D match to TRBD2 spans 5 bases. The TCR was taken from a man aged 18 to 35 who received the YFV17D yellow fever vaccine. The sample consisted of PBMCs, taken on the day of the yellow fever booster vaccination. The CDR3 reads CASSPPLRVQETQYF. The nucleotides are TGTGCCAGCAGCCCCCCATTGCGGGTCCAAGAGACCCAGTACTTC.